The TCR beta chain described here comes from a study of identical twins. Findings and caveats of the study: The study reached conclusions through statistical analysis that was cross-sectional, not following the same donors.

This clonotype was observed at least ten times. The antigen is undetermined. After template switching added a universal primer site, the resulting cDNA carried unique molecular identifiers. TCRdb analysed the 5' RACE reads with MiXCR anew, one entry per CDR3 protein. The data show about 240,000 distinct CDR3 sequences, roughly 13% seen once. These data were also reused for a study on yellow fever vaccine responses in identical twins. From that report: It has been reported that, in twins, the vaccine T cell response seemed partly convergent and partly personalized.

The source is a woman aged 18-35 years in good health. Material for sequencing was memory (CD45RO+) T cells sorted from blood.

DNA for the CDR3: TGTGCCAGCAGCTCATGGGGGCTAGCGGGACAAGAGACCCAGTACTTC. Translating it yields CASSSWGLAGQETQYF. J is TRBJ2-5 and V is TRBV7-2, with TRBD2 identical over 9 bases. J lost 2 bases, V lost 4 bases, and 8 bases had no gene match. The germline V gene has CDR1 SGHTA and CDR2 FQGNSA. CDR3 length: 16 amino acids.